Shown below are 21 T cell receptor beta chains from a single sample sequenced in a study of shared clonotypes between healthy human individuals. Sequencing used immunoSEQ multiplex PCR; TCRdb keeps in-frame clones, though not all of them. The repertoire includes 1.6 million or so clones, approximately 97% of them detected once, and roughly 1.2% sits in the top ten. Sequences were obtained from naive CD4+ T cells sorted from blood. Subset described: CD45RA+ positively selected. The receptors stem from a man aged 25 to 40 in good health.

CDR3 nucleotide sequence: TGTGCCAGCAGTTTATCGCAGGGGTTCGAGCAGTACTTC. Its translation: CASSLSQGFEQYF. The gene calls are TRBV27 and TRBJ2-7; possible D gene TRBD1, 6 bases. Germline V lookup: CDR1 MNHEY, CDR2 SMNVEV (reference sequence). The CDR3 has 13 amino acids. V gave up 0 bases and J gave up 6 bases, with 9 bases separating them.

The chain combines TRBV7-8 with TRBJ2-1; D unclear. CDR3 size: 14 residues. Trimming took off 1 base at V and 8 bases at J, with 12 bases between the two ends. Germline V CDR1 and CDR2: SGHVS, FQNEAQ. The CDR3 coding sequence is TGTGCCAGCAGCTTAGGTCCAACTGGCGATGAGCAGTTCTTC. It is translated as CASSLGPTGDEQFF.

The DNA for the CDR3 is TGCAGTGCTAGGGTTGGAAACACCATATATTTT. Translated, it gives CSARVGNTIYF. The chain joins TRBV20-1 to TRBJ1-3; D ambiguous. CDR1 is DFQATT, CDR2 SNEGSKA, per germline (reference sequence). The CDR3 covers 11 residues. The V gene lost 3 bases and the J gene lost 3 bases, with 3 bases spanning the gap.

CDR3 residues: CASSLAGQVYTF. CDR3 sequence (DNA): TGTGCCAGCAGTTTAGCGGGACAGGTCTACACCTTC. The V gene is TRBV28, the J gene TRBJ1-2; 8 positions agree with TRBD1. This CDR3 contains 12 residues. Germline lookup yields CDR1 MDHEN and CDR2 SYDVKM. Trimming took 2 bases from V and 10 from J; bases not matched to a gene: 3.

Points on this clone: The same CDR3 arises from other DNA sequences in this sample as well. The chain uses TRBV5-1 and TRBJ1-3; D not resolved. Germline V gene data show CDR1 as SGHRS and CDR2 as YFSETQ. Trimming removed 5 bases from V and 4 bases from J, with 13 bases in between. The CDR3 has 14 residues. Here the CDR3 DNA reads TGCGCCAGCAGTCTCGGACCGTTGGGAAACACCATATATTTT. Encoded protein: CASSLGPLGNTIYF.

The J gene is TRBJ1-4, the V gene TRBV6-1; possibly TRBD1 for D (5 bases). V was shortened by 8 bases and J by 6 bases, with 16 bases between the two germline ends. The CDR3 consists of 14 residues. Germline-derived CDR1 and CDR2 are MNHNS and SASEGT. The CDR3 coding sequence is TGTGCCAGCGTGAACGGGGACTTTTATGAAAAACTGTTTTTT. It specifies CASVNGDFYEKLFF.

V and J are TRBV2 and TRBJ2-1; TRBD1 matches 8 bases. J gave up 5 bases and V 8 bases, and 11 bases lay outside the gene matches. Germline loops: CDR1 SNHLY, CDR2 FYNNEI. The CDR3 spans 15 residues. The CDR3 coding sequence is TGTGCCAGCCGTAGCCCCGGACAGGGACACAATGAGCAGTTCTTC. It codes for CASRSPGQGHNEQFF.

V usage is TRBV7-2 and J usage is TRBJ2-7; D is possibly TRBD2 (6 bases). CDR1 and CDR2 (germline): SGHTA, FQGNSA. The germline V and J ends were trimmed by 5 bases and 1 base, with 21 bases remaining between them. The CDR3 consists of 17 residues. CDR3 residues: CASSPITGGVRSYEQYF. In DNA form, the CDR3 reads TGTGCCAGCAGCCCAATCACTGGCGGGGTGAGGTCCTACGAGCAGTACTTC.

The chain joins TRBV7-2 to TRBJ1-1; D remains unclear. The germline gives CDR1 SGHTA, CDR2 FQGNSA. The CDR3 totals 14 residues. Trimming cost V 3 bases and J 2 bases, with 10 bases left between them. The CDR3 DNA sequence: TGTGCCAGCAGCTTTGGCCAGGTAAACACTGAAGCTTTCTTT. Amino acid sequence: CASSFGQVNTEAFF.

This chain connects TRBV4-3 to TRBJ2-5; D is unresolved. The CDR3 has 15 residues. Germline V gene data show CDR1 as LGHNA and CDR2 as YSLEER. Deletions cut 4 bases from V and 7 bases from J, with 19 bases between. CDR3 DNA: TGCGCCAGCAGCCTTACGGTGGCTGCCGCCGCGACCCAGTACTTC. Its protein is CASSLTVAAAATQYF.

The chain combines TRBV11-2 with TRBJ2-1; D remains unclear. CDR3 length: 13 residues. Germline V gene data show CDR1 as SGHAT and CDR2 as FQNNGV. Deletions cut 5 bases from V and 7 bases from J, with 12 bases between. CDR3 protein: CASSRSDPNEQFF. Here the CDR3 DNA reads TGTGCCAGCAGCCGGAGCGACCCAAATGAGCAGTTCTTC.

V gene TRBV6-1 combines with J gene TRBJ1-5, with TRBD1 matching over 9 bases. The CDR3 contains 17 residues. CDR1 and CDR2 (germline): MNHNS, SASEGT. The V gene end was trimmed by 2 bases and the J gene end by 5 bases; junction bases not matched to a gene: 10. The DNA of the CDR3 is TGTGCCAGCAGTGAAAGTCTCGGGACAGGGTTTGATCAGCCCCAGCATTTT. Amino acid sequence: CASSESLGTGFDQPQHF.

Only one count was recorded for this clone. The gene calls are TRBV5-1 and TRBJ2-3; TRBD1 agrees at 7 bases. The germline V gene has CDR1 SGHRS and CDR2 YFSETQ. The CDR3 totals 14 residues. The J segment lost 11 bases and the V segment lost 1 base, leaving 10 bases of the junction unmatched. The chain's CDR3 is CASSLLGERTGQYF. In DNA form, the CDR3 reads TGCGCCAGCAGCTTGTTGGGTGAACGGACAGGGCAGTATTTT.

The genes are TRBV9 and TRBJ2-2; D call uncertain. Trimming shortened V by 0 bases and J by 7 bases, and 16 bases separated the two germline ends. This CDR3 has 16 residues. Looked up from germline, CDR1 is SGDLS and CDR2 is YYNGEE. This CDR3 is CASSVGLTKQDGELFF. The CDR3 region has the DNA TGTGCCAGCAGCGTAGGCCTAACCAAACAAGACGGGGAGCTGTTTTTT.

The rearrangement uses TRBV29-1 and TRBJ2-3; a possible D gene is TRBD1 (5 bases). V lost 4 bases and J lost 3, with 11 bases in between. The CDR3 consists of 13 residues. Germline-derived CDR1 and CDR2 are SQVTM and ANQGSEA. As DNA, the CDR3 is TGCAGCGTTGCCAGGGTGATTACAGATACGCAGTATTTT. It yields the protein CSVARVITDTQYF.

This chain connects TRBV7-9 to TRBJ2-2; 10 positions match TRBD2. Germline lookup yields CDR1 SEHNR and CDR2 FQNEAQ (reference sequence). There are 18 residues in the CDR3. The junction had 11 bases not matched to a gene; V was cut back by 4 bases and J by 3 bases. DNA of the CDR3: TGTGCCAGCAGCTCTCCTGGGCCCCTAGCGGGAGACACCGGGGAGCTGTTTTTT. Protein product: CASSSPGPLAGDTGELFF.

J is TRBJ1-5 and V is TRBV11-2; no clear D. CDR1 is SGHAT, CDR2 FQNNGV, per germline. The CDR3 totals 13 residues. Between the trimmed V and J ends, which lost 0 bases and 7 bases, there was a span of 7 bases. The CDR3 protein is CASSLDLEQPQHF. CDR3 DNA sequence: TGTGCCAGCAGCTTAGATTTGGAGCAGCCCCAGCATTTT.

J is TRBJ2-5 and V is TRBV11-2; 8 bases agree with TRBD1. Germline CDR1 and CDR2: SGHAT and FQNNGV. V trimming: 4 bases; J trimming: 4 bases; junction bases outside the gene matches: 17. The CDR3 is 18 amino acids. The CDR3 loop is CASSSPQGQGGGRETQYF. The CDR3 nucleotides read TGTGCCAGCAGCTCGCCCCAAGGACAGGGTGGGGGAAGAGAGACCCAGTACTTC. The complete variable domain, with remaining parts taken from reference TRBV11-2 and TRBJ2-5, reads EAGVAQSPRYKIIEKRQSVAFWCNPISGHATLYWYQQILGQGPKLLIQFQNNGVVDDSQLPKDRFSAERLKGVDSTLKIQPAKLEDSAVYLCASSSPQGQGGGRETQYFGPGTRLLVL.

On this clone itself: Other nucleotide sequences from this sample produce the same CDR3. The chain uses TRBV9 and TRBJ2-1; TRBD2 agrees at 8 bases. Looked up from germline, CDR1 is SGDLS and CDR2 is YYNGEE. The CDR3 is 16 amino acids. The junction had 6 bases not matched to a gene; V was cut back by 0 bases and J by 4 bases. DNA for the CDR3: TGTGCCAGCAGCGTAGGTGGGGCGGGAGGATACAATGAGCAGTTCTTC. Translation gives CASSVGGAGGYNEQFF.

The chain employs TRBV9 and TRBJ1-5, with D maybe TRBD1 (6 bases). The CDR3 runs 17 residues. In germline, CDR1 is SGDLS, CDR2 YYNGEE. V lost 3 bases to trimming and J lost 5 bases, with 21 bases between them. CDR3: CASSAPEGAGEYQPQHF. Here the CDR3 DNA reads TGTGCCAGCAGCGCCCCGGAAGGGGCAGGGGAATATCAGCCCCAGCATTTT.

The genes are TRBV19 and TRBJ1-5; D is unresolved. Trimming removed 9 bases at V and 2 bases at J, with 17 bases between. There are 15 residues in the CDR3. CDR1 is LNHDA and CDR2 is SQIVND in the germline V gene (reference sequence). The CDR3: CASGSMDAGNQPQHF. The CDR3 DNA follows: TGTGCCAGCGGATCTATGGACGCCGGCAATCAGCCCCAGCATTTT. The full variable domain, with the rest looked up from reference TRBV19 and TRBJ1-5, is DGGITQSPKYLFRKEGQNVTLSCEQNLNHDAMYWYRQDPGQGLRLIYYSQIVNDFQKGDIAEGYSVSREKKESFPLTVTSAQKNPTAFYLCASGSMDAGNQPQHFGDGTRLSIL.